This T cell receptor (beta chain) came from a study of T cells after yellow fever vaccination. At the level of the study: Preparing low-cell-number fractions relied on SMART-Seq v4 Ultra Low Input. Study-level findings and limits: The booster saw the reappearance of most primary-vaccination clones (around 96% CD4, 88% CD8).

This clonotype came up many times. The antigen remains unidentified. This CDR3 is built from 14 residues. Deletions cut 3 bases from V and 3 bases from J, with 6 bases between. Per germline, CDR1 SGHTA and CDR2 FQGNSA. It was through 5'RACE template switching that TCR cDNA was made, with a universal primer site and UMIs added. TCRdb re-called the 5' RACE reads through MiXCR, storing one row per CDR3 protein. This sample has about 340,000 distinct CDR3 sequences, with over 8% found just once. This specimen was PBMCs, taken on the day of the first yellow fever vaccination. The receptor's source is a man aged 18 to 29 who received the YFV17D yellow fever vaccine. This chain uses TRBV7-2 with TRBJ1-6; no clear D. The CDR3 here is CASSFTDYNSPLHF. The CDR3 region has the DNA TGTGCCAGCAGCTTCACAGACTATAATTCACCCCTCCACTTT.